The present T cell receptor (beta chain) was sequenced within a study of T cells in tuberculosis (dated by TCRdb to 2017 to 2018). Background on the whole study: In the study, CD1B tetramers and high-throughput TCR immunosequencing were combined to characterize T cells specific for the mycobacterial lipid antigen glucose monomycolate (GMM). With 9 to 11 people per group, a South African clinical cohort compared IGRA-negative adolescents, IGRA-positive adolescents with latent tuberculosis, and adults with active tuberculosis. PBMC from active tuberculosis patients were archived either before standard anti-tuberculosis treatment began or within 7 days of its start. The investigation overall reported the following: Shorter CDR3-alpha lengths in active tuberculosis patients partly drove the smaller NN-distances, and the TCR-beta difference was not statistically significant. Smaller mean NN-distances to GMM-specific TCRs were observed in active tuberculosis TCR-alpha repertoires than in IGRA-negative controls, suggesting clonal expansion of GMM-specific TCRs. With the diverse GMM-specific repertoire as input, a classifier achieved 87% accuracy (AUROC about 0.93), whereas GEM motif frequencies as input gave 60% to 70% accuracy. Which clinical samples got chosen depended on the availability of cryopreserved specimens, and the active tuberculosis cases were adults, whereas the controls were adolescents.

As concerns this clone: Its antigen is still unknown. The sample holds no much larger clone one base away, and base qualities are not on file.

Interpreted using the paper, the time point label stands for: new active TB diagnosis, blood taken before or within 7 days of starting treatment. Active tuberculosis patients were HIV-seronegative South African adults aged 18 years or older with a new diagnosis. Confirmation of active tuberculosis was based on positive sputum smear microscopy and/or a positive M. tuberculosis culture. Immunosequencing of unsorted cryopreserved PBMC covered, on average, around 91,000 T cells per clinical donor. The immunoSEQ multiplex PCR assay was used to generate TCR libraries, with TCR-beta and/or TCR-alpha/delta assays applied to each sample. The amplified TCR libraries were sequenced on the Illumina high-throughput platform. In the original analysis: Clustering and dimensionality reduction were performed using pairwise TCRdist distances among GMM-specific receptors from ex vivo sorted or in vitro expanded T cells. Each clinical repertoire was scored by mean NN-distance, the average TCRdist to the nearest 10% of tetramer-positive reference sequences. GEM TCR motif frequency was calculated as the fraction of unique TCRs that matched known GEM sequences in V/J usage and CDR3 length. Active tuberculosis was classified by linear discriminant analysis with leave-one-out cross-validation, implemented in scikit-learn. TCRdb took this table from immuneACCESS and kept in-frame rearrangements with V and J called. Such tables lack part of the clones; where checked against another copy, unresolved V genes explain under half of the gap, and the rest is unexplained. V, J and clone size derive from that table, while D and trimming were established from the DNA sequence. The sample profile shows 30,000 to 35,000 clones; around 93% of them were found once. The biggest ten clones account for less than 3% of the sample.

The cysteine opens and the phenylalanine closes a CDR3 of 14 amino acids. Here the CDR3 DNA is all that survives: 42 bases in frame from base 1. V is trimmed back by 6 bases and J by 3 bases, and the junction contains 6 bases that no gene match accounts for. Taken from the germline V gene, the CDR1 and CDR2 loops are MNHEY and SVGAGI. The origin of this receptor is an adult with tuberculosis. The sequence joins TRBV6-5 to TRBJ2-5, with TRBD2 identical over 8 junction bases. The sample here was PBMCs, taken at tuberculosis diagnosis. This receptor has the CDR3 CASSWGGGKETQYF. The nucleotide sequence is given as TGTGCCAGCAGCTGGGGCGGGGGGAAAGAGACCCAGTACTTC.